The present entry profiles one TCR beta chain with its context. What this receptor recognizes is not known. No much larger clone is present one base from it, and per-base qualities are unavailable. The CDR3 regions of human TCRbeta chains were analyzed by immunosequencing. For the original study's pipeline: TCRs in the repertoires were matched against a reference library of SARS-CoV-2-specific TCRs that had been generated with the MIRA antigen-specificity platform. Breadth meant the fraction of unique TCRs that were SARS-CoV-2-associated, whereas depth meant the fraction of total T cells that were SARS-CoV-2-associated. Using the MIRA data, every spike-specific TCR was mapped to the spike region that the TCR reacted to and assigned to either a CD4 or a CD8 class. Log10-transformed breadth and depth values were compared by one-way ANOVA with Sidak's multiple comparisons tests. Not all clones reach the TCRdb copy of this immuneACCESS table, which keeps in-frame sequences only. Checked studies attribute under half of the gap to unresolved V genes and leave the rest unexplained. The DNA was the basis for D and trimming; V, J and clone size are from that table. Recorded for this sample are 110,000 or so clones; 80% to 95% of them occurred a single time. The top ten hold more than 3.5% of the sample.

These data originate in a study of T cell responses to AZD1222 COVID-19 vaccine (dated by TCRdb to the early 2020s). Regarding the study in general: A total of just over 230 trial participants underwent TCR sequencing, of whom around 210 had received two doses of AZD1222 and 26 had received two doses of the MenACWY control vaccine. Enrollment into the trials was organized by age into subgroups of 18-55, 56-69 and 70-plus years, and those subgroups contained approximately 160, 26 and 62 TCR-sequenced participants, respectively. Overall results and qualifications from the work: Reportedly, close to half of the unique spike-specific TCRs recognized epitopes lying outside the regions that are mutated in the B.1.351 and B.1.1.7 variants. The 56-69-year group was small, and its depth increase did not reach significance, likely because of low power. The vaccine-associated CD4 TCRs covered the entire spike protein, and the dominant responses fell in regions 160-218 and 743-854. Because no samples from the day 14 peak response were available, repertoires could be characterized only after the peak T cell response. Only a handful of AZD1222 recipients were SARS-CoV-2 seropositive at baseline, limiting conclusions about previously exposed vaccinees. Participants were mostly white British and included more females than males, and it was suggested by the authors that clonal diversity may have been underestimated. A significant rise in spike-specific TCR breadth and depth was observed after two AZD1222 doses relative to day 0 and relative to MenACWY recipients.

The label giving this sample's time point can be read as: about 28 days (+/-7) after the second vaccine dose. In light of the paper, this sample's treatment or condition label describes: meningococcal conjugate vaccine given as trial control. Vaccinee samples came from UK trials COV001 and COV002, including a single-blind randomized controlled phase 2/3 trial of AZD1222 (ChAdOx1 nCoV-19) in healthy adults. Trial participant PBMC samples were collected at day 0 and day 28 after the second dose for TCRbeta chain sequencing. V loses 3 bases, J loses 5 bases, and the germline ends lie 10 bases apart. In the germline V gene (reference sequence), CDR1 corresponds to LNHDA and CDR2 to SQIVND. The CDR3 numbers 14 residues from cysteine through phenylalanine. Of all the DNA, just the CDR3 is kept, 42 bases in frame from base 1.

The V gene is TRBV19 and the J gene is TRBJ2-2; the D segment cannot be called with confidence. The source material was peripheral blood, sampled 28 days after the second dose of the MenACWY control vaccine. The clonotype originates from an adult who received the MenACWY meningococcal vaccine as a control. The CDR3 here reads CASSILTSTGELFF. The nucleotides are TGTGCCAGTAGTATTCTTACCAGTACCGGGGAGCTGTTTTTT.